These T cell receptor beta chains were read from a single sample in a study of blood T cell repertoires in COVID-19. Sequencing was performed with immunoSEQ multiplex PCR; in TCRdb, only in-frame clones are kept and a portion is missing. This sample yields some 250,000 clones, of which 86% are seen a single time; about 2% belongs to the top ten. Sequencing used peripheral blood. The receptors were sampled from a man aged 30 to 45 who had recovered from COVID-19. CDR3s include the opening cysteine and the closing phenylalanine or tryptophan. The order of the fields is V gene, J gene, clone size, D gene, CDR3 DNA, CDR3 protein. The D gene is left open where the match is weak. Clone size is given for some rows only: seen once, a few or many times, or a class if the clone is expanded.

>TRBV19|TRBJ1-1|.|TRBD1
TGTGCCAGTAGTATATGGGGAGATCACAGGGGTCGGGCTGAAGCTTTCTTT
CASSIWGDHRGRAEAFF
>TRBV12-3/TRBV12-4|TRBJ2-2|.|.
TGTGCCAGTAGACTCTGGGACACCGGGGAGCTGTTTTTT
CASRLWDTGELFF
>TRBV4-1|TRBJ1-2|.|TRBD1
TGCGCCAGCAGCCAGTACGACAGGGCGGATTATGGCTACACCTTC
CASSQYDRADYGYTF
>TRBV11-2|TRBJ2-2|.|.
TGTGCCAGCAGTTCATGGACCCCCAGGGGCACCGGGGAGCTGTTTTTT
CASSSWTPRGTGELFF
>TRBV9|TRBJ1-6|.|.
TGTGCCAGCAGCACCCACCTCGACGGAGTGACTTCACCCCTCCACTTT
CASSTHLDGVTSPLHF
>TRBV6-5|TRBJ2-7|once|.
TGTGCCAGCACCGGACACTACGAGCAGTACTTC
CASTGHYEQYF
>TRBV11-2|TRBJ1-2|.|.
TGTGCCAGCAGCCCGACAGGTCCTAACTATGGCTACACCTTC
CASSPTGPNYGYTF
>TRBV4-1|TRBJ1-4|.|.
TGCGCCAGCAGCCAGCTTCAGCGAACAACTAATGAAAAACTGTTTTTT
CASSQLQRTTNEKLFF
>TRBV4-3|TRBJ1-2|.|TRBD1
TGCGCCAGCAGCCAATCCGGGACAGGGAGCCTGTATGGCTACACCTTC
CASSQSGTGSLYGYTF
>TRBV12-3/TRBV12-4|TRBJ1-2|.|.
TGTGCCAGCAGTTTAAGAGGGAACTATGGCTACACCTTC
CASSLRGNYGYTF
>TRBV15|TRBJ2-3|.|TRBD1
TGTGCCACCAGCAGCGCTATACCGGACAGGGGAAATACGCAGTATTTT
CATSSAIPDRGNTQYF
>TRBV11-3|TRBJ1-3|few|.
TGTGCCAGCAGCTTGGGGGCATCTGGAAACACCATATATTTT
CASSLGASGNTIYF
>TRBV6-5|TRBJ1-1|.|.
TGTGCCAGCAGTTACGCTCCTTTCACAGCTGAAGCTTTCTTT
CASSYAPFTAEAFF
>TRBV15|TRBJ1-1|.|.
TGTGCCACCAGCTTTTTCAGGGGAAGAGTGGATCTGAACACTGAAGCTTTCTTT
CATSFFRGRVDLNTEAFF
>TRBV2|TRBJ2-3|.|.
TGTGCCAGCAGTGAAAGTCGGGGGTGGGTGTACCAGTATTTT
CASSESRGWVYQYF
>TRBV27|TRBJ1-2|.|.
TGTGCCAGCAGGCTAAGACAGGATTCAAACTATGGCTACACCTTC
CASRLRQDSNYGYTF
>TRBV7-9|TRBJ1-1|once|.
TGTGCCAGCAGCTTAACAGGAAAGGGAAACACTGAAGCTTTCTTT
CASSLTGKGNTEAFF
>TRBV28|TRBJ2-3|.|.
TGTGCCAGCGTTGCGGGGGCGCTACAGGACCCCCTTACGCAGTATTTT
CASVAGALQDPLTQYF
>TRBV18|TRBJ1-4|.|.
TGTGCCAGCTCATCATTCCAGGGCCAGGGAAAGGGCGAAAAACTGTTTTTT
CASSSFQGQGKGEKLFF
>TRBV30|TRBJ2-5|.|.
TGTGCCTGGAGTGTGGGGAATGCGGGTAGGCAGACCCAGTACTTC
CAWSVGNAGRQTQYF
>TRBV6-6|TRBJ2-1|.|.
TGTGCCACCAAGAGCGGATGGACAGATCCCGGGAATGAGCAGTTCTTC
CATKSGWTDPGNEQFF
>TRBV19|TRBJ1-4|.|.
TGTGCCAGTAGTTTCCTTTCCGGGGTTAGTAATGAAAAACTGTTTTTT
CASSFLSGVSNEKLFF
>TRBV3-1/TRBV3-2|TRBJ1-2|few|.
TGTGCCAGCAGCCAAACGACTGTTAACTATGGCTACACCTTC
CASSQTTVNYGYTF
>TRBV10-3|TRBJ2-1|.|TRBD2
TGTGCCATCTATAGCGGGGACGGCTACAATGAGCAGTTCTTC
CAIYSGDGYNEQFF
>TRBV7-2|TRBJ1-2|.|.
TGTGCCAGCAGCTTAGGTAGCTATGGCTACACCTTC
CASSLGSYGYTF
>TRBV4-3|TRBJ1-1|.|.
TGCGCCAGCAGCCAAGGGGAGATGAACACTGAAGCTTTCTTT
CASSQGEMNTEAFF
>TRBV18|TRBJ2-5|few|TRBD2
TGTGCCAGCTCACCACGGGAGGGAGAGACCCAGTACTTC
CASSPREGETQYF
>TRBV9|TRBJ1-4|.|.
TGTGCCAGCAGCGGGAATCAGGGGATAACTGAAAAACTGTTTTTT
CASSGNQGITEKLFF
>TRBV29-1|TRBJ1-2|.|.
TGCAGCGTTTGGGAAGGGAGGCGACAGACTAACTATGGCTACACCTTC
CSVWEGRRQTNYGYTF
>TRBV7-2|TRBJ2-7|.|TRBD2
TGTGCCAGCAGTTGGGGGGGTCCTATCTACGAGCAGTACTTC
CASSWGGPIYEQYF
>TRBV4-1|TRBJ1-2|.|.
TGCGCCAGCAGCCAAGGGCGGATTTCTGGTGGCTACACCTTC
CASSQGRISGGYTF
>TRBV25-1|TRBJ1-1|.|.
TGTGCCAGCAGTGAACCCGGGAACACTGAAGCTTTCTTT
CASSEPGNTEAFF
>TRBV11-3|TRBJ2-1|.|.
TGTGCCAGCAGCTTAGTAGGAGGATACAATGAGCAGTTCTTC
CASSLVGGYNEQFF
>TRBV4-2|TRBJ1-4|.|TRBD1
TGTGCCAGCAGCCAAGAGGGACAGGAAAATGAAAAACTGTTTTTT
CASSQEGQENEKLFF
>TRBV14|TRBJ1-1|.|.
TGTGCCAGCAGCCAATCAGGGGTTGGACGGTCTTTCTTT
CASSQSGVGRSFF
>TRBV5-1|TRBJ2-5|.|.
TGCGCCAGCAGCTGGGACTTTCCAACGGATGGGACCCAGTACTTC
CASSWDFPTDGTQYF
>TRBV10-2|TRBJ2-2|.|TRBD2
TGCGCCAGCAGTGGGATAGCGGGGGCCGCGAACACCGGGGAGCTGTTTTTT
CASSGIAGAANTGELFF
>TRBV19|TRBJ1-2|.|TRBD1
TGTGCCAGTCTATCAGGGGGAGTTGGCTACACCTTC
CASLSGGVGYTF
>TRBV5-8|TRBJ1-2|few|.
TGTGCCGTCCCGGGGGTGTATTATGGCTACACCTTC
CAVPGVYYGYTF
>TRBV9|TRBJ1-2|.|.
TGTGCCAGCAGCGCCCGAATGTATCAGCGACAGAACTATGGCTACACCTTC
CASSARMYQRQNYGYTF
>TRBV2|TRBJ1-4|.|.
TGTGCCAGCAGTGAGTTGACAGTGATTGAAAAACTGTTTTTT
CASSELTVIEKLFF
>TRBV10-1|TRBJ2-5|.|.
TGCGCCAGCAGTGAGGGAGGGGCCCAAGAGACCCAGTACTTC
CASSEGGAQETQYF
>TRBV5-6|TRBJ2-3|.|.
TGTGCCAGCAGCTTGGTTACCCCTTCAGGCACAGATACGCAGTATTTT
CASSLVTPSGTDTQYF